This T cell receptor (beta chain) emerged from a study of T cell responses to AZD1222 COVID-19 vaccine (dated by TCRdb to about 2021). Regarding the complete study: TCR sequencing was performed for 230 to 250 trial participants, of whom 200 to 220 were given two doses of AZD1222 and around 25 were given two doses of MenACWY control vaccine. Enrollment into the trials was organized by age into subgroups of 18-55, 56-69 and 70-plus years, and those subgroups contained roughly 150, 30 and 60 TCR-sequenced participants, respectively.

Read against the paper, the sample's time point label means: about 28 days (+/-7) after the second vaccine dose. AZD1222 recipients with second doses at about 4 weeks or about 12 weeks were pooled, because spike-specific TCR depth and breadth did not differ between schedules. Vaccinee samples were obtained from the UK trials COV001 and COV002, which included a single-blind randomized controlled phase 2/3 trial of AZD1222 (ChAdOx1 nCoV-19) in healthy adults. For TCRbeta chain sequencing, PBMC samples from trial participants were taken at day 0 and at day 28 after the second dose. The CDR3 regions of human TCRbeta chains were subjected to immunosequencing. In the authors' own workflow: Repertoire TCRs were matched against a reference library of SARS-CoV-2-specific TCRs generated with the MIRA antigen-specificity platform. Breadth was defined as the fraction of unique TCRs that were SARS-CoV-2-associated. Depth was defined as the fraction of total T cells that were SARS-CoV-2-associated. Using the MIRA data, every spike-specific TCR was mapped to the spike region that the TCR reacted to and assigned to either a CD4 or a CD8 class. Log10-transformed breadth and depth values were compared by one-way ANOVA with Sidak's multiple comparisons tests. TCRdb provides this immuneACCESS table in a form limited to in-frame rearrangements. Some clones are lacking; in checked studies, under half of them reflect an unresolved V gene, and why the rest are absent is not known. V and J calls and clone size come straight from that table; D and trimming were deduced from the DNA. Present in this sample are tens of thousands of clones, roughly 88% of which were seen just once. The ten biggest clones cover 15% to 20% of the sample.

On this clone: Its cognate antigen has yet to be identified. Per-base quality was not reported, and no clone a single base away is much larger than it.

Broader findings and caveats from the paper: Because no day 14 peak-response samples were available, repertoires were characterized only after the peak T cell response. After two AZD1222 doses, both the breadth and the depth of spike-specific TCRs were significantly higher than at day 0 and than in MenACWY recipients. The 56-69-year group was small, and its depth increase did not reach significance, likely because of low power. Reportedly, close to half of the unique spike-specific TCRs recognized epitopes lying outside the regions that are mutated in the B.1.351 and B.1.1.7 variants. Participants were mostly white British, with more females than males. The authors suggested clonal diversity may have been underestimated. Conclusions about previously exposed vaccinees were limited because only six AZD1222 recipients were SARS-CoV-2 seropositive at baseline. The whole spike protein was spanned by vaccine-associated CD4 TCRs, and dominant responses were seen in regions 160-218 and 743-854.

Sequenced material: peripheral blood, taken 28 days after the second AZD1222 dose. This clonotype was sampled from an adult who received the AZD1222 COVID-19 vaccine.

The CDR3: CASSYRGLAETYEQYF. The nucleotide sequence is given as TGTGCCAGCAGTTACCGGGGACTAGCGGAGACCTACGAGCAGTACTTC. Rearrangement joined TRBV6-5 to TRBJ2-7, with 11 central nucleotides matching TRBD2. According to the germline V gene, CDR1 reads MNHEY and CDR2 reads SVGAGI. Inclusive of the bounding cysteine and phenylalanine, the CDR3 is 16 residues long. CDR3 DNA is the only sequence kept; it has 48 bases, read in frame from the first base. V has 2 bases trimmed and J has 2 bases trimmed; junction bases matching no gene number 5.